The rows below give T cell receptor beta chains drawn from one sample of a study of blood T cell repertoires in COVID-19. Assay used: immunoSEQ multiplex PCR; TCRdb lists only in-frame clones, some missing. This table holds roughly 260,000 clones, approximately 79% found once. What was sequenced was peripheral blood. Receptors originate from a woman older than 75 with active or convalescent COVID-19. Both conserved end residues are part of each CDR3. A D gene is named only where the DNA matches it firmly. Expanded clones are given a class, and other clones once, few, many or no size at all.

TRBV11-2,TRBJ1-5,NA,NA,TGTGCCAGCAGCTTAGAGGCAGATCAGCCCCAGCATTTT,CASSLEADQPQHF
TRBV9,TRBJ1-2,NA,NA,TGTGCCAGCAGCACCCCAGGGTCCGGCCATGGCTACACCTTC,CASSTPGSGHGYTF
TRBV7-9,TRBJ2-3,NA,NA,TGTGCCAGCAGACCGACAATCACAGATACGCAGTATTTT,CASRPTITDTQYF
TRBV2,TRBJ1-3,NA,TRBD1,TGTGCCAGCAGTTACGACAGGGCCAGTGGAAACACCATATATTTT,CASSYDRASGNTIYF
TRBV7-9,TRBJ2-6,few,NA,TGTGCCAGCAGCCCGAGATTGGGGGCGGGGGCCAACGTCCTGACTTTC,CASSPRLGAGANVLTF
TRBV27,TRBJ1-1,NA,NA,TGTGCCAGCGGGAGGCGAGGCACTGAAGCTTTCTTT,CASGRRGTEAFF
TRBV5-4,TRBJ2-2,NA,TRBD2,TGTGCCAGCAGCTTGCTAGCGGGGTCGAACACCGGGGAGCTGTTTTTT,CASSLLAGSNTGELFF
TRBV9,TRBJ1-2,NA,TRBD1,TGTGCCAGCAGCCCAATCGACAGGGGTGCTAACTATGGCTACACCTTC,CASSPIDRGANYGYTF
TRBV3-1/TRBV3-2,TRBJ1-4,NA,TRBD1,TGTGCCAGCAGCCAATACGACAGGGGGCAAGCTTATGAAAAACTGTTTTTT,CASSQYDRGQAYEKLFF
TRBV21-1,TRBJ1-2,NA,NA,TGTGCCAGCAGCAAATCGGGTTTACCGAGATATAAAGCCTATGGCTACACCTTC,CASSKSGLPRYKAYGYTF
TRBV4-1,TRBJ2-1,NA,TRBD1,TGCGCCAGCAGCCAGGACAGGGACAGTAAGCAGTTCTTC,CASSQDRDSKQFF
TRBV7-9,TRBJ1-3,NA,NA,TGTGCCAGCAAAGCAAGCTCTGGAAACACCATATATTTT,CASKASSGNTIYF
TRBV19,TRBJ2-7,NA,TRBD2,TGTGCCAGTAGTACGGCTTGGGGAGGGTCCTACGAGCAGTACTTC,CASSTAWGGSYEQYF